These 27 T cell receptor beta chains share one sample of origin, sequenced in a study of blood T cells in healthy people across ages. Combining a sample-barcoded 5' primer with a J-beta primer mix, a second PCR ran for about 6 to 12 cycles. Using its own MiXCR run on the 5' RACE reads, TCRdb lists one record per CDR3 protein. The sample holds hundreds of thousands of distinct CDR3 sequences, 35% to 45% seen once. Sequencing was carried out using blood. The source is a woman aged 60-70 years in good health.

This clonotype showed up just a few times. This sequence joins TRBV6-6 and TRBJ2-7, with 7 positions matching TRBD2. The CDR3 length is 12 residues. The trim removed 6 bases at V and 7 bases at J, leaving 6 bases unmatched. Germline lookup yields CDR1 MNHNY and CDR2 SVGAGI (reference sequence). The CDR3, as DNA: TGTGCCAGCAGGGTCACGGGGGGAGAGCAGTACTTC. Protein: CASRVTGGEQYF.

This clonotype has a count of ten or more. The V and J genes are TRBV6-6 and TRBJ1-6, with D perhaps TRBD1 (5 bases). V dropped 3 bases and J dropped 2 bases, with 8 bases sitting between them. Per germline, CDR1 MNHNY and CDR2 SVGAGI (reference sequence). CDR3 length: 15 residues. The CDR3 DNA sequence: TGTGCCAGCAGTTATAAGGGGCCCTATAATTCACCCCTCCACTTT. Translating it yields CASSYKGPYNSPLHF.

The chain has TRBV6-5 and TRBJ1-3; D unresolved. Trimming took off 6 bases at V and 2 bases at J, with 11 bases between the two ends. The CDR3 runs to 14 residues. Looked up from germline, CDR1 is MNHEY and CDR2 is SVGAGI. This CDR3 is CASSLKPPGNTIYF. In nucleotides, the CDR3 is TGTGCCAGCAGCCTCAAGCCCCCTGGAAACACCATATATTTT.

This sequence joins TRBV6-5 and TRBJ2-7; TRBD2 matches at 8 bases. The trim removed 4 bases at V and 0 bases at J, leaving 5 bases unmatched. The CDR3 is 15 amino acids. Germline CDR1 is MNHEY and CDR2 is SVGAGI. The CDR3 DNA reads TGTGCCAGCAGTTCAGCCGGGAGGGGCTCCTACGAGCAGTACTTC. Translation: CASSSAGRGSYEQYF.

This clonotype occurred a few times. The genes are TRBV6-4 and TRBJ2-3, with 11 bases identical to TRBD1. The CDR3 length is 15 residues. The junction had 4 bases not matched to a gene; V was cut back by 4 bases and J by 4 bases. The germline V gene has CDR1 MRHNA and CDR2 SNTAGT. CDR3: CASSVRDRGSDTQYF. The CDR3 region has the DNA TGTGCCAGCAGTGTGAGGGACAGGGGGTCAGATACGCAGTATTTT.

This clonotype was detected ten times or more. The DNA for the CDR3 is TGTGCCAGCAGTCCGGGGGTTTCCTACAATGAGCAGTTCTTC. Protein product: CASSPGVSYNEQFF. V usage is TRBV6-5 and J usage is TRBJ2-1; D is possibly TRBD2 (6 bases). Deletions cut 5 bases from V and 1 base from J, with 9 bases between. The CDR3 totals 14 residues. Germline CDR1 reads MNHEY; CDR2 reads SVGAGI.

This clonotype has only a few counts. The chain links TRBV10-3 to TRBJ2-7; 11 nucleotides line up with TRBD1. Germline CDR1 reads ENHRY; CDR2 reads SYGVKD. This CDR3 is built from 14 residues. The junction had 4 bases not matched to a gene; V was cut back by 5 bases and J by 4 bases. The CDR3 region has the DNA TGTGCCATCAGTACCGGGACAGGGGGGTACGAGCAGTACTTC. It is translated as CAISTGTGGYEQYF.

V gene TRBV6-5 combines with J gene TRBJ2-5; 10 bases fit TRBD1. Germline V gene lookup returns CDR1 MNHEY and CDR2 SVGAGI. This CDR3 is built from 13 residues. The junction had 5 bases not matched to a gene; V was cut back by 8 bases and J by 5 bases. CDR3 sequence (DNA): TGTGCCAGCGTGGGACAGGGGTATGAGACCCAGTACTTC. As protein: CASVGQGYETQYF.

V gene TRBV12-3 or TRBV12-4 combines with J gene TRBJ2-1; 13 positions match TRBD2. V lost 7 bases, J lost 7 bases, and 7 bases stayed unmatched. The CDR3 sequence is 15 residues long. In DNA, the CDR3 is TGTGCCAGCATCCCGACTAGCGGGAGGATAAATGAGCAGTTCTTC. Amino acid sequence: CASIPTSGRINEQFF.

This clonotype was detected many times. The rearrangement uses TRBV4-3 and TRBJ2-5; 11 nucleotides agree with TRBD2. CDR1 is LGHNA and CDR2 is YSLEER in the germline V gene. After removal of 4 bases from V and 4 bases from J, the junction contained 8 bases not matched to a gene. The CDR3 has 16 residues. As DNA, the CDR3 is TGCGCCAGCAGCCGCCTACTAGCGGGAGTAAGAGAGACCCAGTACTTC. As protein: CASSRLLAGVRETQYF.

This chain links TRBV5-1 with TRBJ1-1; D remains ambiguous. The V end was cut by 0 bases, the J end by 4 bases, with 10 bases between. Germline lookup yields CDR1 SGHRS and CDR2 YFSETQ. CDR3 length: 14 amino acids. CDR3 amino acids: CASSLAAPGTEAFF. The CDR3 DNA sequence: TGCGCCAGCAGCTTGGCCGCCCCGGGCACTGAAGCTTTCTTT.

This clonotype was observed a few times. The chain carries TRBV9 and TRBJ1-1; D perhaps matches TRBD1 (6 bases). Germline CDR1 and CDR2: SGDLS and YYNGEE. Trimming shortened V by 3 bases and J by 1 base, and 19 bases separated the two germline ends. This CDR3 contains 17 residues. The CDR3 DNA follows: TGTGCCAGCAGCGCCCAACAGGGTGATTCGAGGAACACTGAAGCTTTCTTT. It yields the protein CASSAQQGDSRNTEAFF.

The chain uses TRBV20-1 and TRBJ1-1; D not certain. Germline-derived CDR1 and CDR2 are DFQATT and SNEGSKA (reference sequence). The CDR3 runs 13 residues. V shed 3 bases and J shed 0 bases, with 8 bases lying between them. The CDR3 reads CSASRRLNTEAFF. DNA for the CDR3: TGCAGTGCTAGCCGGCGGTTGAACACTGAAGCTTTCTTT.

This CDR3 is CAREDGQPANTGELFF. Written as DNA, the CDR3 is TGTGCCAGAGAAGATGGACAGCCAGCGAACACCGGGGAGCTGTTTTTT. This chain joins TRBV21-1 and TRBJ2-2; TRBD1, as called in the table, went unchecked against the DNA. TRBV21-1 is labeled a pseudogene. The CDR3 covers 16 residues.

The chain joins TRBV29-1 to TRBJ1-1; maybe TRBD1 (5 bases). V was clipped by 7 bases and J by 11 bases, with 14 bases between them. This CDR3 has 10 residues. In germline, CDR1 is SQVTM, CDR2 ANQGSEA. The CDR3 DNA follows: TGCAGCGCCAGCGACAGCAGGGCTTTCTTT. Its protein product is CSASDSRAFF.

Note on this clonotype: An end of the junction differs from the germline gene, which may be a read error. V gene TRBV6-5 combines with J gene TRBJ2-5, with D maybe TRBD1 (5 bases). This CDR3 region has 15 residues. CDR1 MNHEY and CDR2 SVGAGI come from the germline V gene. In DNA form, the CDR3 reads TGTGCCAGCAGTTACGAGGCAGGGAACCAAGAGACCCGGTACTTC. As protein: CASSYEAGNQETRYF.

This clonotype was seen only a few times. The chain carries TRBV12-3 or TRBV12-4 and TRBJ1-5, with TRBD1 identical over 12 bases. This CDR3 has 16 amino acids. With 6 bases clipped from V and 4 bases from J, the junction kept 7 bases outside the gene matches. The CDR3 here is CASSLAGQGANQPQHF. The CDR3 nucleotides read TGTGCCAGCAGCCTTGCGGGACAGGGGGCGAATCAGCCCCAGCATTTT.

In this sample, this clonotype turned up a few times. This chain joins TRBV28 and TRBJ2-5; D uncertain. Germline V gene lookup returns CDR1 MDHEN and CDR2 SYDVKM. Between the trimmed V and J ends, which lost 6 bases and 5 bases, there was a span of 19 bases. This CDR3 spans 15 amino acids. CDR3 coding DNA: TGTGCCAGCAGCACGTCTGAGGTGTATAGGGAGACCCAGTACTTC. Translated: CASSTSEVYRETQYF.

This clonotype was seen more than once but under ten times. The CDR3 DNA follows: TGTGCCAGCAGCGTAGTAACAGGGAACGCAGATACGCAGTATTTT. Protein: CASSVVTGNADTQYF. The chain joins TRBV9 to TRBJ2-3, with a possible D match to TRBD1 (6 bases). The germline V and J ends were trimmed by 0 bases and 4 bases, with 12 bases remaining between them. The CDR3 consists of 15 residues. Germline V CDR1 and CDR2: SGDLS, YYNGEE.

This clonotype appeared a few times. The chain combines TRBV7-9 with TRBJ1-2; D call uncertain. V was trimmed by 1 base and J by 8 bases, leaving 11 bases between them. The CDR3 has 13 residues. Germline V CDR1 and CDR2: SEHNR, FQNEAQ (reference sequence). Here the CDR3 DNA reads TGTGCCAGCAGCTTAGATGGAGGGAAGGGCTACACCTTC. Amino acid sequence: CASSLDGGKGYTF. Drawing the rest from reference TRBV7-9 and TRBJ1-2, the complete variable domain is DTGVSQNPRHKITKRGQNVTFRCDPISEHNRLYWYRQTLGQGPEFLTYFQNEAQLEKSRLLSDRFSAERPKGSFSTLEIQRTEQGDSAMYLCASSLDGGKGYTFGSGTRLTVV.

The chain uses TRBV5-1 and TRBJ1-1; no clear D gene. The CDR3 extends over 15 amino acids. V dropped 3 bases and J dropped 1 base, with 13 bases sitting between them. The germline V gene encodes CDR1 SGHRS and CDR2 YFSETQ. The CDR3, as DNA: TGCGCCAGCAGCTCTACAAGTCTCGGGAACACTGAAGCTTTCTTT. Protein product: CASSSTSLGNTEAFF.

In this sample, this clonotype turned up a few times. The rearrangement uses TRBV20-1 and TRBJ2-6, with no clear D. Trimming took 2 bases from V and 0 from J, leaving 8 bases between them. This CDR3 spans 15 amino acids. Germline-derived CDR1 and CDR2 are DFQATT and SNEGSKA (reference sequence). Written as DNA, the CDR3 is TGCAGTGCTAGACTCCCCCTCTCTGGGGCCAACGTCCTGACTTTC. Residues: CSARLPLSGANVLTF.

With regard to this clonotype: Given a much more abundant clone one base away, this may be a read error. The genes are TRBV29-1 and TRBJ2-3, with 13 bases lining up with TRBD2. The ends lost 6 bases at V and 6 bases at J; junction bases unmatched: 6. Per germline, CDR1 SQVTM and CDR2 ANQGSEA. The CDR3 loop spans 14 amino acids. The DNA of the CDR3 is TGCAGCGTCGCGGAGACTAGCGGGGGGGATACGCAGTATTTT. Translated, it gives CSVAETSGGDTQYF.

The chain uses TRBV29-1 and TRBJ1-4; the D gene is possibly TRBD1 (5 bases). This CDR3 is 14 amino acids long. Germline V gene sequence: CDR1 SQVTM, CDR2 ANQGSEA. The V end lost 1 base, the J end lost 7 bases, and 13 bases lay between the germline ends. Here the CDR3 reads CSVEVWGRAEKLFF. DNA for the CDR3: TGCAGCGTTGAAGTGTGGGGGAGGGCTGAAAAACTGTTTTTT.

The rearrangement joins TRBV28 to TRBJ2-1; D may be TRBD1 or TRBD2 (5 bases each). V gave up 3 bases and J gave up 10 bases, with 22 bases separating them. The CDR3 length is 16 residues. Germline V gene lookup returns CDR1 MDHEN and CDR2 SYDVKM. The CDR3 region is CASSFRSGTLPYEQFF. For the CDR3, the DNA is TGTGCCAGCAGTTTCCGATCCGGGACGCTTCCCTACGAGCAGTTCTTC.

This clonotype was counted at least ten times. This sequence joins TRBV3-1 and TRBJ2-7; TRBD2 matches at 10 bases. V lost 4 bases to trimming and J lost 3 bases; unmatched junction nucleotides: 3. Germline V CDR1 and CDR2: LGHDT, YNNKEL (reference sequence). The CDR3 runs to 14 residues. This CDR3 is CASSLGLADYEQYF. CDR3 DNA sequence: TGTGCCAGCAGCCTCGGACTAGCGGACTACGAGCAGTACTTC.

This chain connects TRBV28 to TRBJ1-4; 7 positions agree with TRBD1. CDR1 and CDR2 from the germline V gene are MDHEN and SYDVKM. The ends lost 6 bases at V and 7 bases at J; junction bases unmatched: 8. The CDR3 sequence is 14 residues long. CDR3 amino acids: CASSRRQGPEKLFF. The DNA of the CDR3 is TGTGCCAGCAGCCGGAGACAGGGTCCTGAAAAACTGTTTTTT.